This entry lists 30 T cell receptor beta chains sequenced from one sample in a study of blood T cell repertoires in COVID-19. Clones were read by immunoSEQ multiplex PCR, and TCRdb kept only the in-frame ones, dropping some. The sample has roughly 150,000 clones, 87% seen once. Sequencing was carried out using peripheral blood. Receptors originate from a human donor in a cohort sampled during active COVID-19.

The gene calls are TRBV6-6 and TRBJ2-5; D might be TRBD2 (6 bases). This CDR3 comprises 16 residues. Germline V gives CDR1 MNHNY, CDR2 SVGAGI (reference sequence). Trimming removed 8 bases at V and 7 bases at J, with 26 bases between. The CDR3 DNA sequence: TGTGCCAGCCGTTTCCTCCGGGACTCCGCAACGAGGACCCAGTACTTC. Residues: CASRFLRDSATRTQYF.

The chain links TRBV29-1 to TRBJ1-2; D perhaps matches TRBD1 (6 bases). The CDR3 loop spans 11 amino acids. V gave up 7 bases and J gave up 8 bases, with 14 bases separating them. The germline gives CDR1 SQVTM, CDR2 ANQGSEA. Written as DNA, the CDR3 is TGCAGCGATCTAACAGGGTGGGGCTACACCTTC. This translates into CSDLTGWGYTF.

V usage is TRBV10-3 and J usage is TRBJ2-3, with D perhaps TRBD1 (6 bases). Trimming removed 4 bases from V and 6 bases from J, with 11 bases in between. The V gene's germline CDR1 is ENHRY and CDR2 SYGVKD. The CDR3 is 13 residues long. CDR3 region: CAISGPGADTQYF. CDR3 sequence (DNA): TGTGCCATCAGTGGTCCAGGGGCCGATACGCAGTATTTT.

The chain links TRBV29-1 to TRBJ1-2; 7 nucleotides match TRBD1. Germline loops: CDR1 SQVTM, CDR2 ANQGSEA. Trimming took 1 base from V and 5 from J; bases not matched to a gene: 7. The CDR3 is made up of 14 amino acids. The CDR3 sequence: CSVEAQGREYGYTF. The CDR3 DNA sequence: TGCAGCGTTGAAGCACAGGGGCGAGAGTATGGCTACACCTTC.

This chain uses TRBV19 with TRBJ1-5, with 7 bases aligning to TRBD1. The germline V gene has CDR1 LNHDA and CDR2 SQIVND (reference sequence). The CDR3 runs 15 residues. The V and J ends lost 4 bases and 2 bases, in that order; junction bases with no gene match: 5. The CDR3 nucleotides are TGTGCCAGTAGTACAGGGGGTATAGGCAATCAGCCCCAGCATTTT. Amino acids: CASSTGGIGNQPQHF. Full variable domain (outside the CDR3, taken from reference TRBV19 and TRBJ1-5): DGGITQSPKYLFRKEGQNVTLSCEQNLNHDAMYWYRQDPGQGLRLIYYSQIVNDFQKGDIAEGYSVSREKKESFPLTVTSAQKNPTAFYLCASSTGGIGNQPQHFGDGTRLSIL.

The J gene is TRBJ2-5, the V gene TRBV6-5, with TRBD1 matching over 11 bases. CDR1 is MNHEY, CDR2 SVGAGI, per germline. V was pared by 9 bases and J by 4 bases, with 7 bases of the junction left unmatched. The CDR3 spans 14 residues. Written as DNA, the CDR3 is TGTGCCAGTTCCCGGGACAGGGGGACAGAGACCCAGTACTTC. This sequence encodes CASSRDRGTETQYF.

The chain carries TRBV21-1 and TRBJ1-6. TRBV21-1 is a recognized pseudogene. The CDR3 is 16 amino acids. CDR3 DNA: TGTGCCAGCAGCAAAGCCCTGCGGGGACCTCCATCACCCCTCCACTTT. It yields the protein CASSKALRGPPSPLHF.

This clone has a single count. The chain combines TRBV7-7 with TRBJ2-7; the D gene is possibly TRBD2 (6 bases). Trimming stripped 1 base from V and 6 bases from J, with 16 bases between. Germline V CDR1 and CDR2: SSHAT, FNYEAQ (reference sequence). The CDR3 length is 15 residues. This CDR3 reads CASSLGVEGQGEQYF. The CDR3 DNA is TGTGCCAGCAGCTTAGGAGTGGAGGGCCAAGGCGAGCAGTACTTC.

V usage is TRBV28 and J usage is TRBJ1-1; 7 nucleotides line up with TRBD1. Unmatched junction bases numbered 13, after V lost 7 bases and J lost 5 bases. CDR3 length: 15 amino acids. Germline assignment: CDR1 MDHEN and CDR2 SYDVKM. CDR3 in DNA: TGTGCCAGCACCCAAAACAGGGGTTGGCAAACTGAAGCTTTCTTT. It translates to CASTQNRGWQTEAFF.

The J gene is TRBJ2-3, the V gene TRBV9; 12 bases are a match to TRBD1. Germline trimming cut 7 bases from V and 1 base from J; bases unmatched to any gene: 10. CDR3 size: 17 residues. Germline CDR1 reads SGDLS; CDR2 reads YYNGEE. The DNA for the CDR3 is TGTGCCAGCTCCGGGACAGGGGGCTTGGCGCGCACAGATACGCAGTATTTT. It encodes CASSGTGGLARTDTQYF.

This chain joins TRBV6-5 and TRBJ1-1; D not resolved. The germline gives CDR1 MNHEY, CDR2 SVGAGI. The V gene lost 4 bases and the J gene lost 3 bases, with 15 bases spanning the gap. This CDR3 contains 15 residues. This chain's CDR3 is CASSLLTGGDTEAFF. Written as DNA, the CDR3 is TGTGCCAGCAGTTTGCTGACTGGAGGTGACACTGAAGCTTTCTTT.

The chain links TRBV27 to TRBJ1-5; D may be TRBD1 (5 bases). Between the trimmed V and J ends, which lost 1 base and 5 bases, there was a span of 9 bases. In germline, CDR1 is MNHEY, CDR2 SMNVEV (reference sequence). The CDR3 covers 14 residues. The CDR3 region has the DNA TGTGCCAGCAGTTTATGGGGGGGGGATCAGCCCCAGCATTTT. It is translated as CASSLWGGDQPQHF.

The chain has TRBV5-4 and TRBJ2-3, with D possibly TRBD2 on 6 matching bases. The CDR3 contains 12 residues. V was cut by 7 bases and J by 4 bases, with 10 bases left in between. Germline V CDR1 and CDR2: SGHNT, YYREEE (reference sequence). The CDR3 DNA is TGTGCCAGCGGAGGGAGATCAGATACGCAGTATTTT. It encodes CASGGRSDTQYF.

This chain links TRBV29-1 with TRBJ2-3; 10 nucleotides line up with TRBD2. Germline V lookup: CDR1 SQVTM, CDR2 ANQGSEA. V lost 3 bases, J lost 3 bases, and 6 bases stayed unmatched. There are 15 residues in the CDR3. Here the CDR3 DNA reads TGCAGCGTTGAGTCGCTAGCGGGAGATACAGATACGCAGTATTTT. It encodes CSVESLAGDTDTQYF.

The table lists this clone with a count of one. The rearrangement uses TRBV5-5 and TRBJ1-4; maybe TRBD1 (5 bases). Germline V gene data show CDR1 as SGHKS and CDR2 as YYEKEE (reference sequence). CDR3 length: 13 residues. With 7 bases removed from V and 4 bases from J, the gap between germline ends came to 11 bases. CDR3 in amino acids: CASEARVNEKLFF. The CDR3 DNA is TGTGCCAGCGAGGCCAGGGTTAATGAAAAACTGTTTTTT. Combining the CDR3 with reference TRBV5-5 and TRBJ1-4 gives the whole variable domain DAGVTQSPTHLIKTRGQQVTLRCSPISGHKSVSWYQQVLGQGPQFIFQYYEKEERGRGNFPDRFSARQFPNYSSELNVNALLLGDSALYLCASEARVNEKLFFGSGTQLSVL.

The J gene is TRBJ2-5, the V gene TRBV7-2, with D possibly TRBD1 on 5 matching bases. The length of the CDR3 is 12 residues. V shed 1 base and J shed 5 bases, with 5 bases lying between them. Per the germline V gene, CDR1 is SGHTA and CDR2 is FQGNSA. Here the CDR3 DNA reads TGTGCCAGCAGCTTAGACAGGGAGACCCAGTACTTC. Translated, it gives CASSLDRETQYF. The variable domain in full, completed from reference TRBV7-2 and TRBJ2-5, reads GAGVSQSPSNKVTEKGKDVELRCDPISGHTALYWYRQSLGQGLEFLIYFQGNSAPDKSGLPSDRFSAERTGGSVSTLTIQRTQQEDSAVYLCASSLDRETQYFGPGTRLLVL.

DNA for the CDR3: TGTGCCAGTAGTGGCGGCAGCTCCTACGAGCAGTACTTC. The encoded protein is CASSGGSSYEQYF. The chain combines TRBV19 with TRBJ2-7, with D uncertain. Germline lookup yields CDR1 LNHDA and CDR2 SQIVND (reference sequence). This CDR3 region has 13 residues. With 5 bases removed from V and 0 bases from J, the gap between germline ends came to 8 bases.

The chain couples TRBV5-1 to TRBJ2-3, with 7 nucleotides matching TRBD2. From germline, CDR1 is SGHRS and CDR2 YFSETQ. There are 15 residues in the CDR3. The trim removed 0 bases at V and 0 bases at J, leaving 1 base unmatched. The CDR3 DNA follows: TGCGCCAGCAGCTTGGATAGCGGGAGCACAGATACGCAGTATTTT. Its translation: CASSLDSGSTDTQYF.

This clone was counted a few times. Here the CDR3 DNA reads TGTGCCTGGAGTCGAGCAGGGAGGGCCACTGAAGCTTTCTTT. Its protein product is CAWSRAGRATEAFF. The rearrangement links TRBV30 to TRBJ1-1, with D perhaps TRBD1 (5 bases). Trimming took off 2 bases at V and 4 bases at J, with 14 bases between the two ends. CDR1 is GTSNPN, CDR2 SVGIG, per germline (reference sequence). This CDR3 has 14 amino acids.

This sequence joins TRBV28 and TRBJ1-2; TRBD1 is a possible D gene (5 bases). Germline-derived CDR1 and CDR2 are MDHEN and SYDVKM. V shed 6 bases and J shed 2 bases, with 10 bases lying between them. This CDR3 has 13 residues. This chain's CDR3 is CASRPGGNYGYTF. The CDR3 nucleotides are TGTGCCAGCAGGCCGGGGGGGAACTATGGCTACACCTTC.

This clone has only one observation. This rearrangement joins TRBV11-3 to TRBJ2-5, with D possibly matching TRBD2 (6 bases). The CDR3 sequence is 17 residues long. V was pared by 4 bases and J by 3 bases, with 21 bases between. Per germline, CDR1 SGHNT and CDR2 YENEEA. The CDR3 DNA reads TGTGCCAGCAGCTCCCGCGGGACTGGTCGGCCCAAAGAGACCCAGTACTTC. Translating gives CASSSRGTGRPKETQYF.

The sample holds one count of this clone. CDR3 region: CASSPPVQGGQGEQYF. In DNA, the CDR3 is TGTGCCAGCTCACCACCGGTACAGGGTGGGCAAGGCGAGCAGTACTTC. This chain connects TRBV18 to TRBJ2-7, with a weak D call TRBD1 (6 bases). Trimming pared 0 bases from V and 6 bases from J, leaving 18 bases between. This CDR3 is 16 amino acids long. The V gene's germline CDR1 is KGHSH and CDR2 LQKENI.

V usage is TRBV5-4 and J usage is TRBJ1-3, with D hard to call. V was shortened by 2 bases and J by 0 bases, with 9 bases between the two germline ends. In germline, CDR1 is SGHNT, CDR2 YYREEE (reference sequence). The CDR3 has 15 residues. The CDR3 nucleotides are TGTGCCAGCAGCTTTGCGCCAAGCTCTGGAAACACCATATATTTT. Translating it yields CASSFAPSSGNTIYF.

The V gene is TRBV29-1, the J gene TRBJ2-7; unclear D gene. Germline V gene lookup returns CDR1 SQVTM and CDR2 ANQGSEA. Trimming removed 3 bases from V and 6 bases from J, with 12 bases in between. The CDR3 loop spans 12 amino acids. DNA for the CDR3: TGCAGCGTTGATGAGGCACATGGCGAGCAGTACTTC. It is translated as CSVDEAHGEQYF.

The rearrangement uses TRBV4-1 and TRBJ1-2; D call uncertain. CDR3 size: 15 residues. Germline CDR1 and CDR2: MGHRA and YSYEKL. Trimming took 0 bases from V and 5 from J, leaving 13 bases between them. Here the CDR3 reads CASSQDRVGFYGYTF. The CDR3 DNA sequence: TGCGCCAGCAGCCAAGATCGGGTAGGATTTTATGGCTACACCTTC.

J is TRBJ1-1 and V is TRBV7-8; 7 bases match TRBD1. Germline CDR1 and CDR2: SGHVS and FQNEAQ. Trimming at V came to 5 bases and at J to 1 base, leaving 7 bases not matched to a gene. CDR3 length: 15 residues. The CDR3 DNA follows: TGTGCCAGCAGCCTCCGGACAGGAAGGAACACTGAAGCTTTCTTT. Translated, it gives CASSLRTGRNTEAFF.

The gene calls are TRBV27 and TRBJ2-7; 7 nucleotides match TRBD1. V lost 0 bases, J lost 5 bases, and 7 bases stayed unmatched. This CDR3 region has 15 residues. Germline V gene sequence: CDR1 MNHEY, CDR2 SMNVEV (reference sequence). For the CDR3, the DNA is TGTGCCAGCAGTTTATCCTGGGACAGACTCCACGAGCAGTACTTC. Translated, it gives CASSLSWDRLHEQYF.

The rearrangement uses TRBV7-9 and TRBJ1-2; TRBD1 matches at 9 bases. V lost 5 bases, J lost 6 bases, and 7 bases stayed unmatched. There are 14 residues in the CDR3. Germline CDR1 and CDR2: SEHNR and FQNEAQ (reference sequence). The CDR3 region is CASSSTGGLDGYTF. CDR3 coding DNA: TGTGCCAGCAGCAGCACAGGGGGCCTAGATGGCTACACCTTC.

This clone has only one observation. The chain employs TRBV4-2 and TRBJ1-1, with a weak D call TRBD1 (5 bases). This CDR3 has 14 amino acids. The V and J ends lost 4 bases and 8 bases respectively, with 17 bases between them. Germline lookup yields CDR1 LGHNA and CDR2 YNFKEQ. CDR3 in DNA: TGTGCCAGCAGCCGCCTCGGAGGGGACTCGGAAGCTTTCTTT. This encodes CASSRLGGDSEAFF.

The chain combines TRBV2 with TRBJ1-2, with D tentatively TRBD1 (6 bases). Per germline, CDR1 SNHLY and CDR2 FYNNEI. The CDR3 consists of 13 residues. V was pared by 6 bases and J by 0 bases, with 8 bases between. The CDR3 DNA reads as TGTGCCAGCAGGGACAGCGCTAACTATGGCTACACCTTC. Translation gives CASRDSANYGYTF.